Listed here are 17 T cell receptor beta chains from one sample, sequenced in a study of T cells after yellow fever vaccination. MiXCR, applied by TCRdb to the 5' RACE reads, yields one record per CDR3 protein. The sample lists just over 300,000 distinct CDR3 sequences; approximately 3.8% were seen once. Material: PBMCs, obtained on the day of the yellow fever booster vaccination. The receptors originated from a man aged 18 to 35 who received the YFV17D yellow fever vaccine.

CDR3 region: CASSLSAGVQNTQYF. As DNA, the CDR3 is TGTGCCAGCAGTTTGTCGGCGGGGGTGCAAAATACGCAGTATTTT. The chain carries TRBV27 and TRBJ2-3; 7 bases fit TRBD2. The germline V gene has CDR1 MNHEY and CDR2 SMNVEV (reference sequence). The ends lost 3 bases at V and 7 bases at J; junction bases unmatched: 10. This CDR3 spans 15 amino acids.

The chain uses TRBV3-1 and TRBJ2-7, with D perhaps matching TRBD1 (6 bases). V lost 4 bases and J 2 bases, leaving 21 bases between the germline ends. This CDR3 has 17 amino acids. CDR1 is LGHDT and CDR2 is YNNKEL in the germline V gene (reference sequence). For the CDR3, the DNA is TGTGCCAGCAGCCCCCGGGTAGTGGGGGCTCCTACCTACGAGCAGTACTTC. It is translated as CASSPRVVGAPTYEQYF.

This clonotype was found a few times. The chain has TRBV25-1 and TRBJ2-7; D gene uncertain. This CDR3 region has 12 residues. With 4 bases removed from V and 7 bases from J, the gap between germline ends came to 11 bases. From germline, CDR1 is MGHDK and CDR2 SYGVNS. Here the CDR3 DNA reads TGTGCCAGCAGTGGATACAGTACGGAGCAGTACTTC. This codes for CASSGYSTEQYF.

This clonotype came up a few times. J is TRBJ2-7 and V is TRBV20-1; D is perhaps TRBD1 or TRBD2 (6 bases each). V dropped 1 base and J dropped 2 bases, with 15 bases sitting between them. There are 15 residues in the CDR3. The germline V gene has CDR1 DFQATT and CDR2 SNEGSKA (reference sequence). CDR3 coding DNA: TGCAGTGCTAGAGCGGGGGCAGGGCGAACCTACGAGCAGTACTTC. Encoded protein: CSARAGAGRTYEQYF.

This clonotype was detected many times. This chain joins TRBV12-3 or TRBV12-4 and TRBJ1-1, with TRBD1 as a possible D gene (6 bases). Deletions cut 7 bases from V and 4 bases from J, with 13 bases between. The CDR3 has 13 residues. The CDR3, as DNA: TGTGCCAGCACCACAACAGGGCTCACTGAAGCTTTCTTT. It encodes CASTTTGLTEAFF.

This sequence joins TRBV5-6 and TRBJ2-5; 11 bases agree with TRBD2. The germline V gene encodes CDR1 SGHDT and CDR2 YYEEEE. Trimming took 3 bases from V and 5 from J; bases not matched to a gene: 15. The CDR3 is made up of 18 amino acids. CDR3 in DNA: TGTGCCAGCAGCTCGCCTATAGCGGGGGGGCCGAGGCGTGAGACCCAGTACTTC. Translated, it gives CASSSPIAGGPRRETQYF.

This clonotype was seen more than once but under ten times. The rearrangement links TRBV11-2 to TRBJ2-3, with TRBD2 identical over 11 bases. The CDR3 runs 16 residues. Germline V gene sequence: CDR1 SGHAT, CDR2 FQNNGV. After removal of 5 bases from V and 3 bases from J, the junction contained 7 bases not matched to a gene. CDR3 loop: CASSPPTSGATDTQYF. CDR3 bases: TGTGCCAGCAGCCCCCCGACTAGCGGGGCGACAGATACGCAGTATTTT. Drawing the rest from reference TRBV11-2 and TRBJ2-3, the complete variable domain is EAGVAQSPRYKIIEKRQSVAFWCNPISGHATLYWYQQILGQGPKLLIQFQNNGVVDDSQLPKDRFSAERLKGVDSTLKIQPAKLEDSAVYLCASSPPTSGATDTQYFGPGTRLTVL.

The chain employs TRBV12-3 or TRBV12-4 and TRBJ2-1; TRBD2 matches at 8 bases. The CDR3 loop spans 15 amino acids. V dropped 7 bases and J dropped 4; count of bases not matched to a gene: 9. In nucleotides, the CDR3 is TGTGCCAGCATCCCCGGGGGGGCCACGTACAATGAGCAGTTCTTC. The encoded protein is CASIPGGATYNEQFF.

The table lists this clonotype with many counts. V usage is TRBV28 and J usage is TRBJ2-7; 9 bases map to TRBD1. V dropped 4 bases and J dropped 2; count of bases not matched to a gene: 6. The CDR3 is 15 residues long. The germline V gene has CDR1 MDHEN and CDR2 SYDVKM. CDR3 bases: TGTGCCAGCAGTTCCTCCGGGACAGGGACCTACGAGCAGTACGTC. It codes for CASSSSGTGTYEQYV.

The chain links TRBV6-5 to TRBJ1-1, with TRBD1 identical over 7 bases. The CDR3 spans 13 residues. From germline, CDR1 is MNHEY and CDR2 SVGAGI. Germline trimming cut 7 bases from V and 7 bases from J; bases unmatched to any gene: 9. CDR3 coding DNA: TGTGCCAGCATCGAACAGGGGCGCGATGAAGCTTTCTTT. Translated, it gives CASIEQGRDEAFF.

Ten or more counts support this clonotype. The chain links TRBV3-1 to TRBJ1-1; D ambiguous. Germline loops: CDR1 LGHDT, CDR2 YNNKEL (reference sequence). This CDR3 spans 13 amino acids. The V and J ends lost 8 bases and 1 base respectively, with 11 bases between them. CDR3 residues: CASSTQTNTEAFF. The DNA for the CDR3 is TGTGCCAGCTCCACACAGACGAACACTGAAGCTTTCTTT.

This clonotype was detected ten times or more. The V and J genes are TRBV4-3 and TRBJ2-1; D is ambiguous. The CDR3 has 12 residues. The germline V and J ends were trimmed by 2 bases and 4 bases, with 3 bases remaining between them. The germline CDR1 and CDR2 sequences are LGHNA and YSLEER. This CDR3 reads CASSQQYNEQFF. In nucleotides, the CDR3 is TGCGCCAGCAGCCAACAGTACAATGAGCAGTTCTTC.

This clonotype was seen at least ten times. This chain links TRBV4-3 with TRBJ1-4; D is perhaps TRBD1 (6 bases). CDR3 length equals 15 residues. With 0 bases removed from V and 7 bases from J, the gap between germline ends came to 12 bases. The germline CDR1 and CDR2 sequences are LGHNA and YSLEER. The CDR3 DNA reads as TGCGCCAGCAGCCAAGATCGGAGGGGGAGTGAAAAACTGTTTTTT. This encodes CASSQDRRGSEKLFF.

The V gene is TRBV3-1, the J gene TRBJ1-6, with 7 bases identical to TRBD1. V trimming: 0 bases; J trimming: 7 bases; junction bases outside the gene matches: 9. The CDR3 contains 17 residues. The germline V gene has CDR1 LGHDT and CDR2 YNNKEL (reference sequence). The CDR3 DNA reads TGTGCCAGCAGCCAAGAAGTCGCAGGGGGAAAAAATTCACCCCTCCACTTT. Translating it yields CASSQEVAGGKNSPLHF.

This clonotype was detected a few times. V is TRBV7-2 and J is TRBJ1-3, with D tentatively TRBD1 (5 bases). The CDR3 totals 16 residues. In germline, CDR1 is SGHTA, CDR2 FQGNSA. The V gene lost 1 base and the J gene lost 0 bases, with 10 bases spanning the gap. CDR3 bases: TGTGCCAGCAGCTTAGTTGGGGCTAGCTCTGGAAACACCATATATTTT. It specifies CASSLVGASSGNTIYF.

This clonotype was seen at least ten times. The rearrangement links TRBV11-2 to TRBJ2-5, with TRBD1 matching 7 bases. The CDR3 consists of 16 residues. Germline V lookup: CDR1 SGHAT, CDR2 FQNNGV. The junction had 8 bases not matched to a gene; V was cut back by 0 bases and J by 4 bases. The CDR3 sequence is CASSLEGVQGRETQYF. CDR3 bases: TGTGCCAGCAGCTTAGAGGGGGTACAGGGGCGAGAGACCCAGTACTTC. The full variable domain, with the rest looked up from reference TRBV11-2 and TRBJ2-5, is EAGVAQSPRYKIIEKRQSVAFWCNPISGHATLYWYQQILGQGPKLLIQFQNNGVVDDSQLPKDRFSAERLKGVDSTLKIQPAKLEDSAVYLCASSLEGVQGRETQYFGPGTRLLVL.

This clonotype was counted at least ten times. The chain has TRBV7-2 and TRBJ2-3; TRBD1 aligns across 10 bases. Germline V lookup: CDR1 SGHTA, CDR2 FQGNSA. The ends lost 1 base at V and 0 bases at J; junction bases unmatched: 1. The CDR3 extends over 16 amino acids. CDR3 coding DNA: TGTGCCAGCAGCTTAGGGGGACAGGGGAGCACAGATACGCAGTATTTT. Protein sequence: CASSLGGQGSTDTQYF.